This T cell receptor (beta chain) comes out of a study of PD-1 blockade in classical Hodgkin lymphoma. CDR3 length equals 12 residues. V trimming: 10 bases; J trimming: 2 bases; junction bases outside the gene matches: 4. Germline V gene data show CDR1 as ENHRY and CDR2 as SYGVKD. All trial patients relapsed after autologous stem cell transplantation. Study-wide points: In CD4+ cells, TCR diversity went up significantly by C4D1, but in CD8+ cells it did not.

TCRdb's copy holds only in-frame clones and misses some; the assay was immunoSEQ multiplex PCR. This table has about 46,000 clones, around 80% appearing once. On this clone: Its matching antigen is unknown.

The rearrangement joins TRBV10-3 to TRBJ2-5, with TRBD1 matching 7 bases. The sample in question was peripheral blood mononuclear cells (PBMCs), obtained before the second cycle of nivolumab. The receptor's source is a human donor with classical Hodgkin lymphoma. The CDR3 loop reads CASGQAQETQYF. The CDR3 DNA reads as TGTGCCAGTGGACAGGCACAAGAGACCCAGTACTTC.